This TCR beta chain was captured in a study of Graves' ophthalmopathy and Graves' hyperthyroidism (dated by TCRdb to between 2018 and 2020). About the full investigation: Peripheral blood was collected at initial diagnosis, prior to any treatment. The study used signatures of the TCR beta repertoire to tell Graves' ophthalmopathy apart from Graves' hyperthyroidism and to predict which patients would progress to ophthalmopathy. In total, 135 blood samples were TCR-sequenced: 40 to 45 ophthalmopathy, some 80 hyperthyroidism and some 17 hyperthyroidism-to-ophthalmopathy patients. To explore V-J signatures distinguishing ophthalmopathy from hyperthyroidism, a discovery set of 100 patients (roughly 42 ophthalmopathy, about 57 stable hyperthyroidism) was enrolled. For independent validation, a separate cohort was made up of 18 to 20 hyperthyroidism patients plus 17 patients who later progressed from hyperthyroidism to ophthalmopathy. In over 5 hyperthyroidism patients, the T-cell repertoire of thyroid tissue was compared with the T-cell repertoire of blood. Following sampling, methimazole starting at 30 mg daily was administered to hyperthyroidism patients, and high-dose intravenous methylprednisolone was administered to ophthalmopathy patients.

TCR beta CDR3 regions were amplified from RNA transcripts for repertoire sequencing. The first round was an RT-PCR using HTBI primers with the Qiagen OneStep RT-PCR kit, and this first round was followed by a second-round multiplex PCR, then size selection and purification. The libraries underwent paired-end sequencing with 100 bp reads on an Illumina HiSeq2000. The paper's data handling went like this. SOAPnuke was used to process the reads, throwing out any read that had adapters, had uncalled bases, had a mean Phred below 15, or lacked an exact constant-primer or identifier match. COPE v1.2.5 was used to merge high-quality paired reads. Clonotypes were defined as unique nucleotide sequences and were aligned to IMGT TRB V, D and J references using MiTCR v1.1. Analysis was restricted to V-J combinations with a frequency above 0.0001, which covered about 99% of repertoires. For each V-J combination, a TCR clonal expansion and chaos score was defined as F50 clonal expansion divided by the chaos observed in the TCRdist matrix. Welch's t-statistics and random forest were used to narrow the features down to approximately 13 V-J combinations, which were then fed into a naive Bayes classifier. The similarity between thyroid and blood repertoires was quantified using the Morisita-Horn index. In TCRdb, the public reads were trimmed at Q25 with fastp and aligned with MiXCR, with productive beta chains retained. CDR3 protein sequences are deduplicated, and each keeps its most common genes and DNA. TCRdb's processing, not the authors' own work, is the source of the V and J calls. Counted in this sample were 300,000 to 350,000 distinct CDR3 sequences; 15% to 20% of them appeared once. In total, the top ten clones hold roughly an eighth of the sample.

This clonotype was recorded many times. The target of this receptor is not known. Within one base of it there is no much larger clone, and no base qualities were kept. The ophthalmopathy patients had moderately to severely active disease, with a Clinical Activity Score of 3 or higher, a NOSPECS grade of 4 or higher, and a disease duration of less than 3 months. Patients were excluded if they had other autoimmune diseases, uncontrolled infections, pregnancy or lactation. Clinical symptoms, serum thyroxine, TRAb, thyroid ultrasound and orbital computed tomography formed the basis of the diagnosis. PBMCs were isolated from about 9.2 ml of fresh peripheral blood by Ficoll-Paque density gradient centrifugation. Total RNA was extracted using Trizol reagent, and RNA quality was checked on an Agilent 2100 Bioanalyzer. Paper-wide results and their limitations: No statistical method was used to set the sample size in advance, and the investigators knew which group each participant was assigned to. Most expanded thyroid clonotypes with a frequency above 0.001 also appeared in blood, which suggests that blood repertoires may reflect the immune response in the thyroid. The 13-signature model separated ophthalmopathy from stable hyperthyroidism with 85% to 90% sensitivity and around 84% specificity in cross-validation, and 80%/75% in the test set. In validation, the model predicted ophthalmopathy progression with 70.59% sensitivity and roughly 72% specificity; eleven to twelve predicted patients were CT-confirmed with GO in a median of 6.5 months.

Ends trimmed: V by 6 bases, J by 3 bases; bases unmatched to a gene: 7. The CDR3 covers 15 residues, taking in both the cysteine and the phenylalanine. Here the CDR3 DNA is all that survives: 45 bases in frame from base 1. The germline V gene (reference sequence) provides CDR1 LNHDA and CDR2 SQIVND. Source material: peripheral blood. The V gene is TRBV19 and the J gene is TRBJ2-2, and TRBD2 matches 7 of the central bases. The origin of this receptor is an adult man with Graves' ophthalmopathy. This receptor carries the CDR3 CASRAAGTDTGELFF. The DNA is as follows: TGTGCCAGTAGGGCAGCGGGGACGGACACCGGGGAGCTGTTTTTT.